One and the same sample provided the 23 T cell receptor beta chains below, sequenced in a study of beta chain features in type 1 diabetes. Every isolated RNA sample was fully reverse transcribed, so sequencing captured expressed TCRB transcripts. The repertoire was sequenced with immunoSEQ multiplex PCR; TCRdb's copy has only in-frame clones and lacks some. Here the sample spans hundreds of thousands of clones, roughly 31% being singletons. Sequencing was performed on naive CD4+ T cells from blood. Receptors were obtained from a young man in good health.

This chain connects TRBV2 to TRBJ1-5, with 7 positions matching TRBD1. In germline, CDR1 is SNHLY, CDR2 FYNNEI. After removal of 10 bases from V and 2 bases from J, the junction contained 8 bases not matched to a gene. The CDR3 is made up of 14 amino acids. This CDR3 is CATASDRGNQPQHF. Written as DNA, the CDR3 is TGTGCCACCGCGTCCGACAGGGGCAATCAGCCCCAGCATTTT.

The table lists this clone with a few counts. The V call is TRBV1, the J call TRBJ2-1. TRBV1 counts as a pseudogene. This CDR3 region has 11 residues. The CDR3 spells CTSSFMDEQFF. The CDR3 region has the DNA TGCACCAGCAGCTTTATGGACGAGCAGTTCTTC.

This clone was detected only a few times. The V gene is TRBV5-1, the J gene TRBJ2-5, with 8 bases aligning to TRBD1. V trimming: 0 bases; J trimming: 5 bases; junction bases outside the gene matches: 9. The germline gives CDR1 SGHRS, CDR2 YFSETQ. The CDR3 covers 16 residues. The CDR3 spells CASSLAGRGPRETQYF. The CDR3 nucleotides read TGCGCCAGCAGCTTGGCGGGCAGGGGGCCGCGGGAGACCCAGTACTTC.

J is TRBJ2-7 and V is TRBV29-1; no reliable D call. This CDR3 comprises 12 residues. With 4 bases removed from V and 2 bases from J, the gap between germline ends came to 9 bases. Germline values: CDR1 SQVTM, CDR2 ANQGSEA. CDR3 sequence: CSVASSAYEQYF. CDR3 nucleotide sequence: TGCAGCGTTGCTTCGAGTGCCTACGAGCAGTACTTC.

This chain links TRBV30 with TRBJ2-3; D perhaps matches TRBD2 (6 bases). Trimming removed 5 bases at V and 0 bases at J, with 12 bases between. The CDR3 is made up of 14 amino acids. Germline loops: CDR1 GTSNPN, CDR2 SVGIG (reference sequence). CDR3 in DNA: TGTGCCTGGGCCCGGGGGAGAAGCACAGATACGCAGTATTTT. This gives the protein CAWARGRSTDTQYF.

A single count supports this clone. J is TRBJ2-7 and V is TRBV25-1, with 8 bases lining up with TRBD2. The CDR3 extends over 16 amino acids. V was pared by 5 bases and J by 5 bases, with 14 bases of the junction left unmatched. The germline V gene encodes CDR1 MGHDK and CDR2 SYGVNS. Here the CDR3 DNA reads TGTGCCAGCAGTATAGGGGCTAGAGCGGGAGAGAACGAGCAGTACTTC. It yields the protein CASSIGARAGENEQYF.

In its sample, this clone was seen a few times. The chain uses TRBV9 and TRBJ2-1; D is undetermined. Trimming took off 0 bases at V and 10 bases at J, with 5 bases between the two ends. This CDR3 is built from 11 residues. Germline assignment: CDR1 SGDLS and CDR2 YYNGEE. CDR3: CASSVAIEQFF. In DNA, the CDR3 is TGTGCCAGCAGCGTAGCTATCGAGCAGTTCTTC.

This clone was observed a handful of times. The chain links TRBV30 to TRBJ1-3, with D unclear. The CDR3 is 15 amino acids. Trimming took off 0 bases at V and 0 bases at J, with 9 bases between the two ends. CDR1 and CDR2 from the germline V gene are GTSNPN and SVGIG (reference sequence). This CDR3 reads CAWSVQVFSGNTIYF. CDR3 in DNA: TGTGCCTGGAGTGTACAAGTCTTCTCTGGAAACACCATATATTTT. The variable domain in full, with the rest retrieved from reference TRBV30 and TRBJ1-3, is SQTIHQWPATLVQPVGSPLSLECTVEGTSNPNLYWYRQAAGRGLQLLFYSVGIGQISSEVPQNLSASRPQDRQFILSSKKLLLSDSGFYLCAWSVQVFSGNTIYFGEGSWLTVV.

The V gene is TRBV9, the J gene TRBJ2-3; D not certain. This CDR3 contains 15 residues. The V end was cut by 0 bases, the J end by 2 bases, with 10 bases between. The germline gives CDR1 SGDLS, CDR2 YYNGEE. In DNA, the CDR3 is TGTGCCAGCAGCGTAGTAACAGATACCACAGATACGCAGTATTTT. Protein product: CASSVVTDTTDTQYF.

This clone was picked up one time. This rearrangement joins TRBV5-1 to TRBJ2-1; D perhaps matches TRBD2 (6 bases). The CDR3 has 15 residues. Between the trimmed V and J ends, which lost 4 bases and 4 bases, there was a span of 15 bases. Germline-derived CDR1 and CDR2 are SGHRS and YFSETQ. The DNA of the CDR3 is TGCGCCAGCAGCCCGGGGGACCAGAAGTACAATGAGCAGTTCTTC. As protein: CASSPGDQKYNEQFF.

The chain uses TRBV7-2 and TRBJ2-3; D remains ambiguous. This CDR3 contains 14 residues. In germline, CDR1 is SGHTA, CDR2 FQGNSA. Trimming took 0 bases from V and 4 from J, leaving 8 bases between them. The CDR3: CASSLATPPDTQYF. In DNA, the CDR3 is TGTGCCAGCAGCTTAGCAACCCCACCAGATACGCAGTATTTT. The variable domain in full, completed from reference TRBV7-2 and TRBJ2-3, reads GAGVSQSPSNKVTEKGKDVELRCDPISGHTALYWYRQSLGQGLEFLIYFQGNSAPDKSGLPSDRFSAERTGGSVSTLTIQRTQQEDSAVYLCASSLATPPDTQYFGPGTRLTVL.

The rearrangement joins TRBV4-2 to TRBJ1-1; 8 nucleotides line up with TRBD1. Germline loops: CDR1 LGHNA, CDR2 YNFKEQ. V lost 0 bases and J lost 2; bases outside the gene matches: 5. The length of the CDR3 is 16 residues. The CDR3 is CASSQDLDRVNTEAFF. The CDR3 DNA sequence: TGTGCCAGCAGCCAAGATCTGGACAGGGTCAACACTGAAGCTTTCTTT.

This clone was observed a handful of times. The gene calls are TRBV7-9 and TRBJ2-3; D perhaps matches TRBD2 (5 bases). The germline V and J ends were trimmed by 6 bases and 0 bases, with 7 bases remaining between them. Germline assignment: CDR1 SEHNR and CDR2 FQNEAQ (reference sequence). The CDR3 has 13 amino acids. DNA of the CDR3: TGTGCCAGCAGTAGAGGGAGCACAGATACGCAGTATTTT. The encoded protein is CASSRGSTDTQYF.

This clone has just a few counts. The same CDR3 also results from other DNA sequences found in this sample. V is TRBV9 and J is TRBJ2-5; no reliable D call. Deletions cut 1 base from V and 5 bases from J, with 6 bases between. The germline CDR1 and CDR2 sequences are SGDLS and YYNGEE. The CDR3 sequence is 12 residues long. CDR3 amino acids: CASSVLGETQYF. CDR3 nucleotide sequence: TGTGCCAGCAGCGTACTGGGGGAGACCCAGTACTTC.

This clone appeared a few times. The gene calls are TRBV7-9 and TRBJ2-5, with TRBD1 matching 9 bases. CDR1 SEHNR and CDR2 FQNEAQ come from the germline V gene (reference sequence). V shed 6 bases and J 5 bases; nucleotides not matched to a gene: 7. The CDR3 length is 14 residues. The CDR3 DNA sequence: TGTGCCAGCAGGAGGACAGGGGCAAACGAGACCCAGTACTTC. It encodes CASRRTGANETQYF.

The table lists this clone with a few counts. The chain couples TRBV23-1 to TRBJ2-1, with D perhaps matching TRBD1 (5 bases). TRBV23-1 is an ORF, with its function uncertain. This CDR3 spans 12 amino acids. V dropped 7 bases and J dropped 1 base, with 5 bases sitting between them. CDR3 sequence reads: CASKGSYNEQFF. DNA of the CDR3: TGCGCCAGCAAGGGGTCCTACAATGAGCAGTTCTTC.

In this sample, this clone turned up a few times. J is TRBJ2-1 and V is TRBV7-9; D possibly corresponds to TRBD2 (5 bases). The germline V and J ends were trimmed by 2 bases and 2 bases, with 10 bases remaining between them. The CDR3 runs to 15 residues. Germline CDR1 is SEHNR and CDR2 is FQNEAQ (reference sequence). CDR3 residues: CASSLRAVAYNEQFF. The CDR3 DNA reads TGTGCCAGCAGCTTAAGAGCGGTGGCCTACAATGAGCAGTTCTTC. The full variable domain, its missing parts supplied by reference TRBV7-9 and TRBJ2-1, is DTGVSQNPRHKITKRGQNVTFRCDPISEHNRLYWYRQTLGQGPEFLTYFQNEAQLEKSRLLSDRFSAERPKGSFSTLEIQRTEQGDSAMYLCASSLRAVAYNEQFFGPGTRLTVL.

This clone was detected only a few times. V gene TRBV4-2 combines with J gene TRBJ2-2; no reliable D call. In germline, CDR1 is LGHNA, CDR2 YNFKEQ. V was pared by 0 bases and J by 13 bases, with 12 bases between. CDR3 length: 13 amino acids. The DNA for the CDR3 is TGTGCCAGCAGCCAAGAGTGGGTTGGCGCGCTGTTTTTT. This translates into CASSQEWVGALFF.

This sequence joins TRBV2 and TRBJ2-1; D not certain. Germline CDR1 SNHLY, CDR2 FYNNEI. The CDR3 is 11 amino acids. V lost 6 bases and J 4 bases, leaving 4 bases between the germline ends. The CDR3 sequence is CASRPYNEQFF. CDR3 in DNA: TGTGCCAGCAGGCCTTACAATGAGCAGTTCTTC.

The chain recombines TRBV7-2 with TRBJ2-1; 9 nucleotides match TRBD1. The CDR3 covers 16 residues. Germline CDR1 reads SGHTA; CDR2 reads FQGNSA. The trim removed 3 bases at V and 5 bases at J, leaving 8 bases unmatched. As DNA, the CDR3 is TGTGCCAGCAGCTTGGAGGGACAGGGTGTTGACAATGAGCAGTTCTTC. Encoded protein: CASSLEGQGVDNEQFF.

This clone was picked up a small number of times. The chain combines TRBV6-6 with TRBJ2-1; D may be TRBD2 (6 bases). V was shortened by 5 bases and J by 0 bases, with 11 bases between the two germline ends. The CDR3 is made up of 15 amino acids. Looked up from germline, CDR1 is MNHNY and CDR2 is SVGAGI (reference sequence). The CDR3 DNA reads TGTGCCAGCAGTGACCGGGACTTCTCCTACAATGAGCAGTTCTTC. It codes for CASSDRDFSYNEQFF.

The chain joins TRBV5-4 to TRBJ2-3; weak D call: TRBD2 (6 bases). Germline CDR1 SGHNT, CDR2 YYREEE (reference sequence). The length of the CDR3 is 13 residues. V was trimmed by 4 bases and J by 3 bases, leaving 9 bases between them. This CDR3 reads CASSRGRTDTQYF. As DNA, the CDR3 is TGTGCCAGCAGCCGAGGGAGGACAGATACGCAGTATTTT.

This clone was counted a single time. This chain connects TRBV7-6 to TRBJ2-1; 7 bases are shared with TRBD2. The junction had 3 bases not matched to a gene; V was cut back by 2 bases and J by 5 bases. From germline, CDR1 is SGHVS and CDR2 FNYEAQ. There are 14 residues in the CDR3. For the CDR3, the DNA is TGTGCCAGCAGCTTACCGGGACTAAACAATGAGCAGTTCTTC. This codes for CASSLPGLNNEQFF. Full variable domain (outside the CDR3, taken from reference TRBV7-6 and TRBJ2-1): GAGVSQSPRYKVTKRGQDVALRCDPISGHVSLYWYRQALGQGPEFLTYFNYEAQQDKSGLPNDRFSAERPEGSISTLTIQRTEQRDSAMYRCASSLPGLNNEQFFGPGTRLTVL.